The next 19 T cell receptor beta chains were all read from a single sample in a study of T cell changes during pregnancy in multiple sclerosis. TCRdb's table, derived via immunoSEQ multiplex PCR, lists solely in-frame clones and lacks some. The sample has about 94,000 clones, 90% to 95% seen once. The sample here was peripheral blood, taken in the third trimester of pregnancy. The receptors were gathered from a female donor with multiple sclerosis, enrolled in a pregnancy study.

The chain links TRBV12-5 to TRBJ1-1, with D unclear. CDR1 is LGHNT and CDR2 is FRNRAP in the germline V gene. This CDR3 spans 14 amino acids. With 2 bases removed from V and 0 bases from J, the gap between germline ends came to 7 bases. CDR3: CASGLTGMNTEAFF. The CDR3 region has the DNA TGTGCTAGTGGTTTGACGGGAATGAACACTGAAGCTTTCTTT.

As regards this clone: Other DNA sequences from this sample encode an identical CDR3 as well. The chain joins TRBV4-1 to TRBJ2-7, with a possible D match to TRBD2 (6 bases). Germline CDR1 MGHRA, CDR2 YSYEKL. This CDR3 is 14 amino acids long. Trimming left V 4 bases short and J 7 bases short, with 17 bases between. CDR3 residues: CASSPKRGSWEQYF. Here the CDR3 DNA reads TGCGCCAGCAGCCCCAAACGGGGGAGTTGGGAGCAGTACTTC.

A word on this clone: Other DNA variants within this sample encode the same CDR3. The V and J genes are TRBV7-2 and TRBJ2-7; D unclear. The CDR3 consists of 12 residues. Germline-derived CDR1 and CDR2 are SGHTA and FQGNSA. V lost 5 bases and J 0 bases, leaving 5 bases between the germline ends. The CDR3 DNA follows: TGTGCCAGCAGCCTTAGCTCCTACGAGCAGTACTTC. Translated: CASSLSSYEQYF.

V gene TRBV28 combines with J gene TRBJ1-2; D remains unclear. V was shortened by 2 bases and J by 2 bases, with 15 bases between the two germline ends. CDR1 and CDR2 (germline): MDHEN, SYDVKM. The CDR3 extends over 16 amino acids. For the CDR3, the DNA is TGTGCCAGCAGTTTAAGATGGGAGAATCCAAACTATGGCTACACCTTC. Translated, it gives CASSLRWENPNYGYTF.

This chain joins TRBV4-1 and TRBJ1-1, with D possibly being TRBD1 (6 bases). This CDR3 region has 14 residues. Germline V lookup: CDR1 MGHRA, CDR2 YSYEKL. Trimming took off 2 bases at V and 5 bases at J, with 12 bases between the two ends. CDR3 protein: CASSQKQGFTEAFF. CDR3 sequence (DNA): TGCGCCAGCAGCCAAAAACAGGGATTTACTGAAGCTTTCTTT.

The chain combines TRBV5-1 with TRBJ2-7, with 9 bases identical to TRBD2. CDR3 length: 16 residues. J gave up 2 bases and V 0 bases, and 6 bases lay outside the gene matches. Looked up from germline, CDR1 is SGHRS and CDR2 is YFSETQ. This chain's CDR3 is CASSLEASGTPYEQYF. As DNA, the CDR3 is TGCGCCAGCAGCTTGGAGGCTAGCGGGACACCCTACGAGCAGTACTTC.

The rearrangement links TRBV9 to TRBJ2-7, with 10 bases that match TRBD2. V shed 3 bases and J 4 bases; nucleotides not matched to a gene: 4. Germline loops: CDR1 SGDLS, CDR2 YYNGEE. This CDR3 contains 14 residues. The CDR3 loop is CASSAGTSAYEQYF. The DNA of the CDR3 is TGTGCCAGCAGCGCCGGGACTAGCGCTTACGAGCAGTACTTC.

This chain connects TRBV5-1 to TRBJ1-1; D is possibly TRBD1 (5 bases). The CDR3 sequence is 16 residues long. V gave up 5 bases and J gave up 1 base, with 18 bases separating them. The V gene's germline CDR1 is SGHRS and CDR2 YFSETQ. This CDR3 reads CASRSGVGAGNTEAFF. For the CDR3, the DNA is TGCGCCAGCAGATCGGGGGTGGGAGCGGGGAACACTGAAGCTTTCTTT. Complete variable domain (other parts from reference TRBV5-1 and TRBJ1-1): KAGVTQTPRYLIKTRGQQVTLSCSPISGHRSVSWYQQTPGQGLQFLFEYFSETQRNKGNFPGRFSGRQFSNSRSEMNVSTLELGDSALYLCASRSGVGAGNTEAFFGQGTRLTVV.

This rearrangement joins TRBV30 to TRBJ2-3; 8 nucleotides align to TRBD1. The CDR3 runs to 14 residues. J gave up 5 bases and V 7 bases, and 11 bases lay outside the gene matches. Per germline, CDR1 GTSNPN and CDR2 SVGIG (reference sequence). The CDR3 sequence is CAYSGQGWGDTQYF. CDR3 DNA: TGTGCCTATTCAGGACAGGGCTGGGGAGATACGCAGTATTTT.

The chain recombines TRBV30 with TRBJ2-1; TRBD1 matches at 8 bases. The CDR3 extends over 11 amino acids. The germline gives CDR1 GTSNPN, CDR2 SVGIG (reference sequence). Trimming removed 4 bases from V and 10 bases from J; junction bases left unmatched: 3. In DNA form, the CDR3 reads TGTGCCTGGAATTGGGACAGGGAGCAGTTCTTC. Translated: CAWNWDREQFF. Filled out from reference TRBV30 and TRBJ2-1, the complete variable domain reads SQTIHQWPATLVQPVGSPLSLECTVEGTSNPNLYWYRQAAGRGLQLLFYSVGIGQISSEVPQNLSASRPQDRQFILSSKKLLLSDSGFYLCAWNWDREQFFGPGTRLTVL.

This rearrangement joins TRBV5-6 to TRBJ1-2, with unresolved D. Looked up from germline, CDR1 is SGHDT and CDR2 is YYEEEE. The CDR3 extends over 17 amino acids. Trimming stripped 2 bases from V and 2 bases from J, with 19 bases between. The CDR3: CASSFRSRGEANYGYTF. The CDR3 DNA is TGTGCCAGCAGCTTTCGGTCGCGGGGAGAGGCAAACTATGGCTACACCTTC.

The chain uses TRBV25-1 and TRBJ2-3; D gene ambiguous. Germline CDR1 and CDR2: MGHDK and SYGVNS. The CDR3 runs 18 residues. The V and J ends lost 2 bases and 2 bases respectively, with 20 bases between them. The chain's CDR3 is CASSEDRGIGSHTDTQYF. DNA for the CDR3: TGTGCCAGCAGTGAAGATCGCGGAATTGGGTCCCACACAGATACGCAGTATTTT.

The CDR3 DNA reads as TGTGCCAGCAGCTTCTTGACAGCGAACACTGAAGCTTTCTTT. Its translation is CASSFLTANTEAFF. This rearrangement joins TRBV28 to TRBJ1-1, with D tentatively TRBD1 (5 bases). This CDR3 region has 14 residues. Trimming stripped 6 bases from V and 1 base from J, with 12 bases between. Germline values: CDR1 MDHEN, CDR2 SYDVKM. The entire variable domain, with the rest obtained from reference TRBV28 and TRBJ1-1, is as follows: DVKVTQSSRYLVKRTGEKVFLECVQDMDHENMFWYRQDPGLGLRLIYFSYDVKMKEKGDIPEGYSVSREKKERFSLILESASTNQTSMYLCASSFLTANTEAFFGQGTRLTVV.

The chain employs TRBV6-5 and TRBJ1-2, with D unresolved. V was trimmed by 5 bases and J by 4 bases, leaving 11 bases between them. From germline, CDR1 is MNHEY and CDR2 SVGAGI. CDR3 length: 13 amino acids. CDR3 bases: TGTGCCAGCAGTCCAGCGACGACCTATGGCTACACCTTC. This encodes CASSPATTYGYTF.

The gene calls are TRBV30 and TRBJ1-3; 7 bases align to TRBD1. The J segment lost 8 bases and the V segment lost 3 bases, leaving 4 bases of the junction unmatched. This CDR3 spans 12 amino acids. From germline, CDR1 is GTSNPN and CDR2 SVGIG (reference sequence). The CDR3 here is CAWSSGQDTIYF. The CDR3, as DNA: TGTGCCTGGAGCTCAGGACAGGACACCATATATTTT.

This clone was seen once. The genes are TRBV19 and TRBJ1-5, with 9 bases fitting TRBD1. This CDR3 has 15 residues. V trimming: 4 bases; J trimming: 1 base; junction bases outside the gene matches: 2. CDR1 LNHDA and CDR2 SQIVND come from the germline V gene (reference sequence). As DNA, the CDR3 is TGTGCCAGTAGTAACGACAGGGGGAGCAATCAGCCCCAGCATTTT. It translates to CASSNDRGSNQPQHF.

The rearrangement links TRBV14 to TRBJ2-5; 10 bases map to TRBD2. Germline CDR1 reads SGHDN; CDR2 reads FVKESK. The CDR3 covers 15 residues. V was clipped by 6 bases and J by 4 bases; unmatched bases: 8. The CDR3 sequence is CASSHSGRAGETQYF. CDR3 nucleotides: TGTGCCAGCAGTCACAGCGGGAGGGCCGGAGAGACCCAGTACTTC.

The chain uses TRBV4-1 and TRBJ2-7, with 9 nucleotides matching TRBD2. J was trimmed by 6 bases and V by 1 base; bases with no gene match: 13. Per the germline V gene, CDR1 is MGHRA and CDR2 is YSYEKL. CDR3 size: 17 residues. The CDR3 nucleotides read TGCGCCAGCAGCCAAGCCGCAAGCGGGAGGACTCTCTCCGAGCAGTACTTC. This sequence encodes CASSQAASGRTLSEQYF.

The rearrangement joins TRBV11-2 to TRBJ2-5; 9 bases map to TRBD1. Trimming took 5 bases from V and 5 from J; bases not matched to a gene: 3. Germline loops: CDR1 SGHAT, CDR2 FQNNGV. The CDR3 sequence is 13 residues long. Here the CDR3 reads CASSRDRGETQYF. The CDR3 coding sequence is TGTGCCAGCAGCCGAGACAGGGGGGAGACCCAGTACTTC.